Described below is a single T cell receptor beta chain sequence and its context. The sample is drawn from a study of T-cell memory formation after mild COVID-19. Germline-derived CDR1 and CDR2 are MNHNS and SASEGT. CDR3 length: 16 amino acids. The V end lost 4 bases, the J end lost 5 bases, and 18 bases lay between the germline ends. TCRdb itself ran the 5' RACE reads through MiXCR, one entry per CDR3 protein. This sample has roughly 450,000 distinct CDR3 sequences, with roughly 18% found just once. The sequence derives from an adult woman who had mild COVID-19 (a few samples of this study predate the infection). Cell type and time point are not known. The rearrangement links TRBV6-1 to TRBJ1-5, with D unresolved. The sample taken for sequencing was PBMCs or a T cell subset sorted from them (not recorded which). The CDR3 DNA follows: TGTGCCAGCAGTGGTCTGAGATCGCGGCCGGATCAGCCCCAGCATTTT. Protein: CASSGLRSRPDQPQHF.